The 5 T cell receptor beta chains given below trace back to one sample, sequenced in a study of identical twins. MiXCR was run by TCRdb on the 5' RACE reads, yielding one entry per CDR3 protein. Found here are approximately 1.8 million distinct CDR3 sequences, less than 35% of them singletons; the top ten hold 0.27%. Sequencing was done on a sample of cord blood. These receptors all come from a newborn girl in good health.

In DNA, the CDR3 is TGTGCCAGCAGCGTAGTGGCGGATACCTATGGCTACACCTTC. This codes for CASSVVADTYGYTF. The chain carries TRBV9 and TRBJ1-2; D not resolved. This CDR3 is 14 amino acids long. Trimming shortened V by 0 bases and J by 4 bases, and 10 bases separated the two germline ends. CDR1 and CDR2 from the germline V gene are SGDLS and YYNGEE.

This chain joins TRBV2 and TRBJ2-1, with D hard to call. The tail of the sequence fits TRBJ2-7 better, so the J call may be wrong. The CDR3 contains 14 residues. The germline V gene has CDR1 SNHLY and CDR2 FYNNEI. CDR3 DNA: TGTGCCAGCAGTCCACGTCTTCCCTACAATGAGCAGTACTTC. Protein: CASSPRLPYNEQYF.

This chain links TRBV28 with TRBJ2-6; TRBD2 might be the D (5 bases). The CDR3 has 17 amino acids. Per the germline V gene, CDR1 is MDHEN and CDR2 is SYDVKM. Trimming shortened V by 2 bases and J by 0 bases, and 11 bases separated the two germline ends. The CDR3 nucleotides are TGTGCCAGCAGTTTAGAGGGAATAGGCTCTGGGGCCAACGTCCTGACTTTC. Translated: CASSLEGIGSGANVLTF.

The CDR3, as DNA: TGTGCCAGCAGCCACCGCCGGACCGCCAATCAGCCCCAGCATTTT. Its protein product is CASSHRRTANQPQHF. The chain employs TRBV3-1 and TRBJ1-5; unclear D gene. The CDR3 has 15 residues. The germline V gene encodes CDR1 LGHDT and CDR2 YNNKEL (reference sequence). The germline V and J ends were trimmed by 3 bases and 3 bases, with 12 bases remaining between them. Full variable domain (outside the CDR3, taken from reference TRBV3-1 and TRBJ1-5): DTAVSQTPKYLVTQMGNDKSIKCEQNLGHDTMYWYKQDSKKFLKIMFSYNNKELIINETVPNRFSPKSPDKAHLNLHINSLELGDSAVYFCASSHRRTANQPQHFGDGTRLSIL.

This chain joins TRBV27 and TRBJ1-5; TRBD1 is a possible D gene (5 bases). The CDR3 totals 13 residues. V lost 8 bases, J lost 0 bases, and 8 bases lay in between. Germline V gene sequence: CDR1 MNHEY, CDR2 SMNVEV (reference sequence). In DNA form, the CDR3 reads TGTGCCAGCGGCGGGGGTAGCAATCAGCCCCAGCATTTT. It encodes CASGGGSNQPQHF.